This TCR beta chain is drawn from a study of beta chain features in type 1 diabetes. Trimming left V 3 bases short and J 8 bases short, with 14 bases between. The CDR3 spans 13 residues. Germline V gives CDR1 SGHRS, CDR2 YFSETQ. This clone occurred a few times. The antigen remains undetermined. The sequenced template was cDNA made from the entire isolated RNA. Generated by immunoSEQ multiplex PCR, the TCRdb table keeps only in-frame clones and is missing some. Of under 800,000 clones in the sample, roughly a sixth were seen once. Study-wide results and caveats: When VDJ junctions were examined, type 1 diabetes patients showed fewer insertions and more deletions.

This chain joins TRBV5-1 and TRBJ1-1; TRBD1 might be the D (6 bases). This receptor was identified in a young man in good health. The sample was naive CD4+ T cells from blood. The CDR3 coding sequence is TGCGCCAGCAGCTCGGAGGGACATCGCGAAGCTTTCTTT. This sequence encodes CASSSEGHREAFF.